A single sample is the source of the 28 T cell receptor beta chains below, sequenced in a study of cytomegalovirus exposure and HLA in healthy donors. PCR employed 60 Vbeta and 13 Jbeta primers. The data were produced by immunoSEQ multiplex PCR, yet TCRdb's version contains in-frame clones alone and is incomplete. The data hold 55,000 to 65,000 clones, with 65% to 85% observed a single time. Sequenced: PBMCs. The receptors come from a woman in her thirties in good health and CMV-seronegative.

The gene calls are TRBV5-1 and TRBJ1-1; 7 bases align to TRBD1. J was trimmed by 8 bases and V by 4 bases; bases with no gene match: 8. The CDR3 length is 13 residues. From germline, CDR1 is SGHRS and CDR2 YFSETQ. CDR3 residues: CASSEGDSLEAFF. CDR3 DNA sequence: TGCGCCAGCAGCGAAGGGGACAGTTTAGAAGCTTTCTTT.

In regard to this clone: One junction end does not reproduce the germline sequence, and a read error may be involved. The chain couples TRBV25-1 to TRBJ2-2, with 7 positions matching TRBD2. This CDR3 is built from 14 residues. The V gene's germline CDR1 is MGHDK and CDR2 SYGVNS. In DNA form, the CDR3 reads TGTGCCTCTCGGTGGGGGGGAACGGACCGGGGAGCTGTTTTT. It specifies CASRWGGTDRGAVF.

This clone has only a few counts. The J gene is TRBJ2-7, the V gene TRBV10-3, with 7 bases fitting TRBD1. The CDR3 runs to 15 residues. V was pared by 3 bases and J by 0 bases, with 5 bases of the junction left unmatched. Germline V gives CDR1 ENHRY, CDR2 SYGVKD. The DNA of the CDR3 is TGTGCCATCAGTGAACCGGGACAGAACTCCTACGAGCAGTACTTC. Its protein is CAISEPGQNSYEQYF.

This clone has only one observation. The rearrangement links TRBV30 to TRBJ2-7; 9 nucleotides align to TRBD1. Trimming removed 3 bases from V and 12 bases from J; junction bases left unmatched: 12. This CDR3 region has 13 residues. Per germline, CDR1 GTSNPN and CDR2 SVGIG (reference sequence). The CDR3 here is CAWRGQGSFPLYF. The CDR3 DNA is TGTGCCTGGAGGGGACAGGGTTCGTTTCCCTTGTACTTC. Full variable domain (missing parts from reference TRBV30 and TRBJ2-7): SQTIHQWPATLVQPVGSPLSLECTVEGTSNPNLYWYRQAAGRGLQLLFYSVGIGQISSEVPQNLSASRPQDRQFILSSKKLLLSDSGFYLCAWRGQGSFPLYFGPGTRLTVT.

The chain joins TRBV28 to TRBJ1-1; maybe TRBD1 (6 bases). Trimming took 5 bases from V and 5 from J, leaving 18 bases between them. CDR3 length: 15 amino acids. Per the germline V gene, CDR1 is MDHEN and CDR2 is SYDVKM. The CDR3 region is CASSKQGNGRTEAFF. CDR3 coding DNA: TGTGCCAGCAGTAAACAGGGTAACGGTAGGACTGAAGCTTTCTTT.

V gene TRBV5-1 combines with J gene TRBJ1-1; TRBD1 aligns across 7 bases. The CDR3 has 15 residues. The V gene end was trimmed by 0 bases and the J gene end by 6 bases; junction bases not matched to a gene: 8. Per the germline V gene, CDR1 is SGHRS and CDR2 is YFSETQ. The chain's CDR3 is CASSLEGGRPSEAFF. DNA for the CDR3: TGCGCCAGCAGCTTGGAAGGGGGCCGGCCCTCTGAAGCTTTCTTT.

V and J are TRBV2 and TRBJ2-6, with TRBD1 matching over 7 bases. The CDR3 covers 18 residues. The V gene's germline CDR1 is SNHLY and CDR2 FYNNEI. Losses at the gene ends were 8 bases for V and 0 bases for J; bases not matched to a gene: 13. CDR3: CASVLGDSLTSGANVLTF. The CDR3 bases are TGTGCCAGCGTACTCGGGGACAGCCTGACCTCTGGGGCCAACGTCCTGACTTTC.

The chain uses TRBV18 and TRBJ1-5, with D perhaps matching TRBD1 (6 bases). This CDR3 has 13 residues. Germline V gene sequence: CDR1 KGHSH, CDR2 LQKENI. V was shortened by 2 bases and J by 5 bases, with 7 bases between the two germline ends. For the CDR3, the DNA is TGTGCCAGCTCACCAGGGGGCGATCAGCCCCAGCATTTT. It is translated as CASSPGGDQPQHF. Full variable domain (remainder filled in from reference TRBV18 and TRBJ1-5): NAGVMQNPRHLVRRRGQEARLRCSPMKGHSHVYWYRQLPEEGLKFMVYLQKENIIDESGMPKERFSAEFPKEGPSILRIQQVVRGDSAAYFCASSPGGDQPQHFGDGTRLSIL.

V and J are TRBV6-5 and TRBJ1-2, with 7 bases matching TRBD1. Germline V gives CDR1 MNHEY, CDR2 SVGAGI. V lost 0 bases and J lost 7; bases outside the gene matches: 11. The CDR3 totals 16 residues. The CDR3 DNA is TGTGCCAGCAGTTACTCGATGGCAGGGGGGTACTCTGGCTACACCTTC. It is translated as CASSYSMAGGYSGYTF.

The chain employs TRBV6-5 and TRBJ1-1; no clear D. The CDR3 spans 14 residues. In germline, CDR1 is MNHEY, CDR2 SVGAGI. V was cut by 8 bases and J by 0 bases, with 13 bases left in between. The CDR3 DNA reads TGTGCCAGCTCCCTGGCGGTAATGAACACTGAAGCTTTCTTT. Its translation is CASSLAVMNTEAFF.

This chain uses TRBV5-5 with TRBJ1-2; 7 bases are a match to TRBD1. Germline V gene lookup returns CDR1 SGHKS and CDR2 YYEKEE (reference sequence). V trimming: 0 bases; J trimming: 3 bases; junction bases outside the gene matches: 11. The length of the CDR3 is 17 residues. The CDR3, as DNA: TGTGCCAGCAGCTTGGTATTCGGGACAGAGCTAGACTATGGCTACACCTTC. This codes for CASSLVFGTELDYGYTF.

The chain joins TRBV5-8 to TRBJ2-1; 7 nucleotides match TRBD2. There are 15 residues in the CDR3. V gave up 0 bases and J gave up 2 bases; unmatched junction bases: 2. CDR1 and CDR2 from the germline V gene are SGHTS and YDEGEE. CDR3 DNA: TGTGCCAGCAGCTTGGGTCTAGCGGCCTACAATGAGCAGTTCTTC. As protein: CASSLGLAAYNEQFF.

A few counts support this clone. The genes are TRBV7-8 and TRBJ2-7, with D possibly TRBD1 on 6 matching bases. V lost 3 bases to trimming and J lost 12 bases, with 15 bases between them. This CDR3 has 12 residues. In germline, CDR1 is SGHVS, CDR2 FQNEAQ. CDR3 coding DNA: TGTGCCAGCAGCTTGGCCTACGGACAGTCGTACGTC. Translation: CASSLAYGQSYV.

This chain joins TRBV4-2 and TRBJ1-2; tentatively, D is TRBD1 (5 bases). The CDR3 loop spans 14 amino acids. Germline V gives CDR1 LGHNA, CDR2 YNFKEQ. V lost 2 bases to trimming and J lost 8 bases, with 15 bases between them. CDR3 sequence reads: CASSQPEGLWGYTF. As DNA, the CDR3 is TGTGCCAGCAGCCAACCGGAGGGGTTGTGGGGCTACACCTTC.

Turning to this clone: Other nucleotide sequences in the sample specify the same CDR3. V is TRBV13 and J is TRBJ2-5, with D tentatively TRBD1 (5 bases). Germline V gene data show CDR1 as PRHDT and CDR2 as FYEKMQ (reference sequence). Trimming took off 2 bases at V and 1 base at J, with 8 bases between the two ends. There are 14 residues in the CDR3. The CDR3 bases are TGTGCCAGCAGCTTACGGCAGGGCCAAGAGACCCAGTACTTC. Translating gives CASSLRQGQETQYF.

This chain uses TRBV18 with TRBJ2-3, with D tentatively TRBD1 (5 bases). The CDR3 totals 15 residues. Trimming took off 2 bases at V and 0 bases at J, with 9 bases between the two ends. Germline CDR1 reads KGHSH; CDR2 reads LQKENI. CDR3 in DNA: TGTGCCAGCTCACCAGCCCGACAGAGCACAGATACGCAGTATTTT. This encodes CASSPARQSTDTQYF.

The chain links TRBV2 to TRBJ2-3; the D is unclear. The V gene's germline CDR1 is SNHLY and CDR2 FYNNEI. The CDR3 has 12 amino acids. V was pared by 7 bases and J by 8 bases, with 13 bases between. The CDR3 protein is CASTQVLGTQYF. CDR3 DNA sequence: TGTGCCAGCACTCAAGTCCTAGGTACGCAGTATTTT.

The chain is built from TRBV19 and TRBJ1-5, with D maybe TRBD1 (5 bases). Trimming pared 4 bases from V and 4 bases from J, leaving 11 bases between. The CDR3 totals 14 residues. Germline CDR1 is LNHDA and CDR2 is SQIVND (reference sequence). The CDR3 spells CASSRPGGNQPQHF. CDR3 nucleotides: TGTGCCAGTAGTAGGCCCGGGGGGAATCAGCCCCAGCATTTT.

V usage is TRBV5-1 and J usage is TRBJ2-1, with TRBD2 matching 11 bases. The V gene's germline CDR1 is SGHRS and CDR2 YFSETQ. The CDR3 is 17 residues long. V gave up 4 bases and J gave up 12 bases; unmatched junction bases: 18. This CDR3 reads CASSPRQRLAGSQGQFF. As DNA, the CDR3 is TGCGCCAGCAGCCCCCGCCAGCGACTAGCGGGGTCCCAGGGGCAGTTCTTC.

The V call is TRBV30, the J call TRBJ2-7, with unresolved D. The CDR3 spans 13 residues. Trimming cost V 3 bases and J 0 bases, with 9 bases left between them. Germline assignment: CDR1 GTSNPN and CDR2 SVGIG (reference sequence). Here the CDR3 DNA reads TGTGCCTGGAGCCTCAGGAACTCCTACGAGCAGTACTTC. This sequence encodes CAWSLRNSYEQYF. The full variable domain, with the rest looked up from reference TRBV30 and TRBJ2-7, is SQTIHQWPATLVQPVGSPLSLECTVEGTSNPNLYWYRQAAGRGLQLLFYSVGIGQISSEVPQNLSASRPQDRQFILSSKKLLLSDSGFYLCAWSLRNSYEQYFGPGTRLTVT.

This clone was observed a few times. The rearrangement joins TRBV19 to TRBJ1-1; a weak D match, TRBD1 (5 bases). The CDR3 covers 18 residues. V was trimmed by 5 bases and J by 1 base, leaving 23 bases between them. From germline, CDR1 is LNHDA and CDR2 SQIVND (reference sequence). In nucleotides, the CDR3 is TGTGCCAGTAGTCCTTTTGGGGGGAGGAACACCTGGAACACTGAAGCTTTCTTT. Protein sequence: CASSPFGGRNTWNTEAFF.

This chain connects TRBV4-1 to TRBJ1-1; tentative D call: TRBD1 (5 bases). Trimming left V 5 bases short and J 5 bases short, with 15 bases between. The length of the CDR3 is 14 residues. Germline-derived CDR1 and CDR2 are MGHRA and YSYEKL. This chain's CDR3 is CASSTPAGRTEAFF. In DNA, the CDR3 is TGCGCCAGCAGCACCCCTGCAGGGAGGACTGAAGCTTTCTTT.

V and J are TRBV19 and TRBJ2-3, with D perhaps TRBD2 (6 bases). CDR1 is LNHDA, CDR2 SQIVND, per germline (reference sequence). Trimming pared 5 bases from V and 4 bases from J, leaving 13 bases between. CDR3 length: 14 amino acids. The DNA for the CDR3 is TGTGCCAGTAGTCCTGCACCGGGGGCAGATACGCAGTATTTT. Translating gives CASSPAPGADTQYF. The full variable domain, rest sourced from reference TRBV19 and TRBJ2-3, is DGGITQSPKYLFRKEGQNVTLSCEQNLNHDAMYWYRQDPGQGLRLIYYSQIVNDFQKGDIAEGYSVSREKKESFPLTVTSAQKNPTAFYLCASSPAPGADTQYFGPGTRLTVL.

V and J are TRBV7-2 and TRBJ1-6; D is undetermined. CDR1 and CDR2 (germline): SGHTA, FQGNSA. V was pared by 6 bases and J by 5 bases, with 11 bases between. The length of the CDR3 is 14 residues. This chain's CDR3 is CASRLTGNNSPLHF. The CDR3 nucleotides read TGTGCCAGCAGACTTACCGGGAATAATTCACCCCTCCACTTT.

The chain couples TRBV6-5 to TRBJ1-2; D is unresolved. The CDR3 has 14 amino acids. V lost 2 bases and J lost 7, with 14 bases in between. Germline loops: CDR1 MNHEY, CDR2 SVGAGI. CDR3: CASSYVSQKSGYTF. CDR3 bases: TGTGCCAGCAGTTACGTTTCACAGAAGAGTGGCTACACCTTC.

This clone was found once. DNA of the CDR3: TGTGCCAGTAGTAGGAGACAGGGGGTGGCAGATACGCAGTATTTT. It yields the protein CASSRRQGVADTQYF. The J gene is TRBJ2-3, the V gene TRBV19, with 9 positions matching TRBD1. Germline V gene lookup returns CDR1 LNHDA and CDR2 SQIVND (reference sequence). V lost 4 bases and J lost 4; bases outside the gene matches: 6. CDR3 length: 15 residues.

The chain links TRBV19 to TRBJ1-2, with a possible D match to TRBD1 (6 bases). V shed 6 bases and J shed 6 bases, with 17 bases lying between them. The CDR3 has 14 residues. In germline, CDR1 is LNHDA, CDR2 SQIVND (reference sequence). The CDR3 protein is CASRLQGVGNGYTF. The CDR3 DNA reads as TGTGCCAGTAGGTTACAGGGTGTAGGGAATGGCTACACCTTC.

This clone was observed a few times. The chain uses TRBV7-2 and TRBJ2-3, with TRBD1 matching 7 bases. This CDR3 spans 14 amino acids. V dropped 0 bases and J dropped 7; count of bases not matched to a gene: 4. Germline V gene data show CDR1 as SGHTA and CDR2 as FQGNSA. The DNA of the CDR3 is TGTGCCAGCAGCTTAGCGTCGGGACAGAATACGCAGTATTTT. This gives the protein CASSLASGQNTQYF.